This TCR beta chain emerged from a study of post-analysis software for immune sequencing data. Study information: In terms of disease course, relapsing-remitting, secondary progressive and progressive-relapsing multiple sclerosis were included.

cDNA libraries for TCR beta contained unique molecular identifiers. The T cell input of about 0.9 to 10 million gave approximately 500,000 cDNA molecules. Via MiXCR, TCRdb re-called the PCR reads, giving one row per CDR3 protein. Of a few hundred thousand distinct CDR3 sequences in the sample, roughly 45% were seen once. Study-level findings and limits: With TRBV5-6, TRBV5-1 and TRBV20-1 included, about five TRBV segments were more frequent in patients than in controls. Samples sharing a preparation batch grouped tightly together when assessed by F measure.

CDR3 length equals 13 residues. Germline trimming cut 3 bases from V and 2 bases from J; bases unmatched to any gene: 0. Germline-derived CDR1 and CDR2 are DFQATT and SNEGSKA (reference sequence). The table lists this clonotype with many counts. Its cognate antigen is unknown. The chain links TRBV20-1 to TRBJ2-7; 11 bases are a match to TRBD2. The TCR originated in a girl aged 5 to 17 with multiple sclerosis. The source material was blood. The CDR3 is CSARTSGAYEQYF. In DNA, the CDR3 is TGCAGTGCTAGGACTAGCGGGGCCTACGAGCAGTACTTC.